Below, one TCR beta chain is given with its context. The V and J ends lost 4 bases and 3 bases, in that order; junction bases with no gene match: 6. CDR1 SGHRS and CDR2 YFSETQ come from the germline V gene. This CDR3 region has 15 residues. This sample was included in a study of blood T cell repertoires in COVID-19. Repertoires were generated with immunoSEQ multiplex PCR, while TCRdb's copy carries only in-frame clones and drops some. The table has some 240,000 clones, 65% to 90% seen once. Sequencing input: peripheral blood. This chain joins TRBV5-1 and TRBJ2-2; 7 bases align to TRBD2. The TCR sequence derives from a man aged 45-65 years with active or convalescent COVID-19. The CDR3 DNA is TGCGCCAGCAGCGCCGGGCGGGAGTACACCGGGGAGCTGTTTTTT. Protein: CASSAGREYTGELFF.